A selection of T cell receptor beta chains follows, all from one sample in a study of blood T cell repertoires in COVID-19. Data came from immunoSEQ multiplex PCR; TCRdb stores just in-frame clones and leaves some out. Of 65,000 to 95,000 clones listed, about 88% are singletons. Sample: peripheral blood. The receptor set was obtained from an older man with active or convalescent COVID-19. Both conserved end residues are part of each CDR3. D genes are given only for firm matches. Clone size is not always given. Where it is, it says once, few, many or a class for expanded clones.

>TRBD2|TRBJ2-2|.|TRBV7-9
TGTGCCAGCAGCTTTAGCGGGGGTCCCCACGGGGAGCTGTTTTTT
CASSFSGGPHGELFF
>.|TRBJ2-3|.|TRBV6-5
TGTGCCAGCAGTTTCGGTTTGGAGGGTCCCACAGATACGCAGTATTTT
CASSFGLEGPTDTQYF
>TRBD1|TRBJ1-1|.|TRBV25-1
TGTGCCAGCACCAACTCGGACAGGGTTGGCACTGAAGCTTTCTTT
CASTNSDRVGTEAFF
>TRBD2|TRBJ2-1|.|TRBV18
TGTGCCAGCTCCCTTCAGACTAGCGGGAGCTCCTACAATGAGCAGTTCTTC
CASSLQTSGSSYNEQFF
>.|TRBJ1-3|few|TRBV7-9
TGTGCCAGCAGCGCACTAGAGGGGGCTGGAAACACCATATATTTT
CASSALEGAGNTIYF
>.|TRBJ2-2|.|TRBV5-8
TGTGCCAGCAGCTTGGCCCGTTTCACCGGGGAGCTGTTTTTT
CASSLARFTGELFF
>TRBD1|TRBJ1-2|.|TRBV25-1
TGTGCCAGCAGTGAAGGGGACAGGGGGTGGTATGGCTACACCTTC
CASSEGDRGWYGYTF
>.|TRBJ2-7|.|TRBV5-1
TGCGCCAGCAGCCGCGGAGGGCTGCAACAGTACGAGCAGTACTTC
CASSRGGLQQYEQYF
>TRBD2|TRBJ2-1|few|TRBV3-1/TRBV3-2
TGTGCCAGCAGCCAAGAACTAGCGGCCACTGAGCAGTTCTTC
CASSQELAATEQFF
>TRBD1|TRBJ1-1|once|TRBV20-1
TGCAGTGCTAGTCCGACAGGGGGCTTTACTGAAGCTTTCTTT
CSASPTGGFTEAFF
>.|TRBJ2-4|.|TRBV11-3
TGTGCCAGCAGCCCCGGGGGTACCAAAAACATTCAGTACTTC
CASSPGGTKNIQYF
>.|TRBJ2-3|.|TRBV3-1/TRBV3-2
TGTGCCAGCAGCCATTTAGCGATAGAAGATACGCAGTATTTT
CASSHLAIEDTQYF
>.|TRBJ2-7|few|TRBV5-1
TGCGCCAGCAGCTTGGGCGACATTCCCTACGAGCAGTACTTC
CASSLGDIPYEQYF
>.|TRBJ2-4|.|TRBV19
TGTGCCAGTAGGACACTTCGGGGTCCGGGGGACCAAAACATTCAGTACTTC
CASRTLRGPGDQNIQYF
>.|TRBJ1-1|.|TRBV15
TGTGCCACCAGCAGACAGAGGGCGAACACTGAAGCTTTCTTT
CATSRQRANTEAFF
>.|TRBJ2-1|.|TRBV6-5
TGTGCCAGCAACCCCTGGGCAGGGGAGGGATGGCAGTTCTTC
CASNPWAGEGWQFF
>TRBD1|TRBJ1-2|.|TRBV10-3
TGTGCCATCAGTCCCCGGAGGGACAGTGACTATGGCTACACCTTC
CAISPRRDSDYGYTF
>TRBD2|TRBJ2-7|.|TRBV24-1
TGTGCCACCAGTGGGCCCGGGACTAGCGGGAGCGAACCCTACGAGCAGTACTTC
CATSGPGTSGSEPYEQYF
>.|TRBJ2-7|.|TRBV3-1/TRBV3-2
TGTGCCAGCAGCACCCCGTTGGGTCAAGGGGACGAGCAGTACTTC
CASSTPLGQGDEQYF
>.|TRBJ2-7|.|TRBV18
TGTGCCAGCTCACGAGAGGGCGAGCAGTACTTC
CASSREGEQYF
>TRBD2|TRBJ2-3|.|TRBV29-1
TGCAGCGTTGTGACGGGAGGGTTCGGGGATACGCAGTATTTT
CSVVTGGFGDTQYF
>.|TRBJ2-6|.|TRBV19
TGTGCCAGTAGTGCCAGCTCTGGGGCCAACGTCCTGACTTTC
CASSASSGANVLTF
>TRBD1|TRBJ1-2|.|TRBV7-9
TGTGCCAGCAGCCTAGACAGGGCTAACTATGGCTACACCTTC
CASSLDRANYGYTF
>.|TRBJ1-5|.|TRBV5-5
TGTGCCAGCAGCCTGTACACCGGGGGAGGATTGCATCAGCCCCAGCATTTT
CASSLYTGGGLHQPQHF
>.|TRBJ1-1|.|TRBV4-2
TGTGCCAGCAGCCAGGGCCCCGGGGAAGCACTGAACACTGAAGCTTTCTTT
CASSQGPGEALNTEAFF
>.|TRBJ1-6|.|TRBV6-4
TGTGCCAGCCTTAATGGACCAGATTTCCGGGACACAAATAATTCACCCCTCCACTTT
CASLNGPDFRDTNNSPLHF
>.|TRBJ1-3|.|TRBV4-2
TGTGCCAGCAGCCAAACTACCAGCTCTGGAAACACCATATATTTT
CASSQTTSSGNTIYF
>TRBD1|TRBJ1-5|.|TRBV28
TGTGCCAGCAGTTTATTAAGACAGGGGCATCAGCCCCAGCATTTT
CASSLLRQGHQPQHF
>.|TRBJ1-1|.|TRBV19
TGTGCCAGTAGTATAACAACAGCCAACACTGAAGCTTTCTTT
CASSITTANTEAFF
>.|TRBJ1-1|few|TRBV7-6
TGTGCCAGCAGCTTAGCGGGGGGAGAAGCTTTCTTT
CASSLAGGEAFF
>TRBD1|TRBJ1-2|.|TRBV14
TGTGCCAGCAGCCAAGGAGGGGGCGTTCATGGCTACACCTTC
CASSQGGGVHGYTF
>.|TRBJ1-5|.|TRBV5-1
TGCGCCAGCAGCTTGGACAGGTTCCAGCCCCAGCATTTT
CASSLDRFQPQHF
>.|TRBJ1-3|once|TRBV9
TGTGCCAGCAGCTCGTACAGGGGAAACACCATATATTTT
CASSSYRGNTIYF
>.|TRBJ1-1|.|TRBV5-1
TGCGCCAGCAGGGTCCTTAGAAACCCTAAGAGGGACACTGAAGCTTTCTTT
CASRVLRNPKRDTEAFF
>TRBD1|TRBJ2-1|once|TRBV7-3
TGTGCCAGCAGCTTGGACAGGGGGCAGTGGAATGAGCAGTTCTTC
CASSLDRGQWNEQFF
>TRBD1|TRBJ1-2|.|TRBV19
TGTGCCAGTAGTTCGAACAGGGGGCTTGGCTATGGCTACACCTTC
CASSSNRGLGYGYTF
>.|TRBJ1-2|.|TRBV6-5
TGTGCCAGCAGCCCCCGGGTTGAGGTGACCTATGGCTACACCTTC
CASSPRVEVTYGYTF
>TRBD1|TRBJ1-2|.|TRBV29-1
TGCAGCGCGACAGGGGGCAACTATGGCTACACCTTC
CSATGGNYGYTF
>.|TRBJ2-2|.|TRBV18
TGTGCCAGCTCACCCCCCCAGGGGGGTACCGGGGAGCTGTTTTTT
CASSPPQGGTGELFF
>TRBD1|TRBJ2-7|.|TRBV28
TGTGCCAGCAGTTCCGGGACAGGGGGCTCCTACGAGCAGTACTTC
CASSSGTGGSYEQYF
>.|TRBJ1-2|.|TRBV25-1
TGTGCCAGCAGTCGGTGGGAGGGGCGGGGGTATGGCTACACCTTC
CASSRWEGRGYGYTF
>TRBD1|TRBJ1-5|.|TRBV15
TGTGCCACCAGCGCGACAGGGGCTCAGCCCCAGCATTTT
CATSATGAQPQHF
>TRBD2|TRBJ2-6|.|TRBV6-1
TGTGCCAGCAGTGAATTGTTTGGGCTAGCGGTGGCCAACGTCCTGACTTTC
CASSELFGLAVANVLTF
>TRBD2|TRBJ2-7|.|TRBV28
TGTGCCAGCAGAAGTTGGGGGGGTTTGTACGAGCAGTACTTC
CASRSWGGLYEQYF
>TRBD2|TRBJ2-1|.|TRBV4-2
TGTGCCAGCAGCCAAACCCTACCCCTAGCGGGATCGCGCAATGAGCAGTTCTTC
CASSQTLPLAGSRNEQFF
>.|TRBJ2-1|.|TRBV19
TGTGCCAGCGAGTCCAGAGGGTTCCCCTCCTACAATGAGCAGTTCTTC
CASESRGFPSYNEQFF
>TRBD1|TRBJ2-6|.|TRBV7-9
TGTGCCAGCAGCTTATCGGGCAGGGGGTCTGGGGCCAACGTCCTGACTTTC
CASSLSGRGSGANVLTF
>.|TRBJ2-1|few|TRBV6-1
TGTGCCAGCAGTGCTCGGAGGTCGCCATCCAACGATGAGCAGTTCTTC
CASSARRSPSNDEQFF
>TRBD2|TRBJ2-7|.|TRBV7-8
TGTGCCAGCAGACTAGCGGGGGGTCACGAGCAGTACTTC
CASRLAGGHEQYF
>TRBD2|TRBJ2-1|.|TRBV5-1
TGCGCCAGCATCCCCGGGACTAGCGTGAGCAATGAGCAGTTCTTC
CASIPGTSVSNEQFF
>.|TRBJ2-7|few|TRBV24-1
TGTGCCACCAGTGTCCCCCGAGAAAGAAGCTCCTACGAGCAGTACTTC
CATSVPRERSSYEQYF
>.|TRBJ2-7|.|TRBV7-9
TGTGCCAGCAGCTTAGCTGGGGGGGGCAACGAGCAGTACTTC
CASSLAGGGNEQYF
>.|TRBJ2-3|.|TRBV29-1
TGCAGCGTTGTGGGGGGTAGGCCTTACACAGATACGCAGTATTTT
CSVVGGRPYTDTQYF
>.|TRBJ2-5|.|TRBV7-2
TGTGCCAGCAGCTTAGGGCGACACATTCCAGAGACCCAGTACTTC
CASSLGRHIPETQYF
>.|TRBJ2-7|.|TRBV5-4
TGTGCCAGCAGCTTTACAGGGCGGACGTCCGAGCAGTACTTC
CASSFTGRTSEQYF
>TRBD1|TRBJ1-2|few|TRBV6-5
TGTGCCAGCCGTTCCGGAGGGACAGCCTATGGCTACACCTTC
CASRSGGTAYGYTF
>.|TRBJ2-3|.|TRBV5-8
TGTGCCAGCAGCCCCCTACGACAGACTAGCACAGATACGCAGTATTTT
CASSPLRQTSTDTQYF
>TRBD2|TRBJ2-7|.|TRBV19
TGTGCCAGTAGTATAGATGGGACTAGCGTCGACGAGCAGTACTTC
CASSIDGTSVDEQYF
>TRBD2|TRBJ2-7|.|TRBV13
TGTGCCAGCAGCTTCGCAAGCGGGGGGACCTCCTACGAGCAGTACTTC
CASSFASGGTSYEQYF